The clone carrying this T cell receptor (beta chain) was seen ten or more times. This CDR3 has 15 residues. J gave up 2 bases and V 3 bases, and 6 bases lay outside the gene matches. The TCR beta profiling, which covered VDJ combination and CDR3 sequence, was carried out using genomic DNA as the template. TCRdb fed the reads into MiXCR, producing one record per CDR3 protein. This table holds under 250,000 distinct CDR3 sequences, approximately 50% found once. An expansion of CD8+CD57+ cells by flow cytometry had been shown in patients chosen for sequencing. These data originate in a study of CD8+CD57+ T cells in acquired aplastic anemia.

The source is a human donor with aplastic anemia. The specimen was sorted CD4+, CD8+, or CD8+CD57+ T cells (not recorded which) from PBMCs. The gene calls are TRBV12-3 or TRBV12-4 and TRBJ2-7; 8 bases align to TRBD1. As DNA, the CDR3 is TGTGCCAGCAGTTTGGCAGGGGGCAAGGCCTACGAGCAGTACTTC. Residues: CASSLAGGKAYEQYF.